Given below is one TCR beta chain in context. As yet, its antigen is unknown. The same CDR3 also results from other DNA sequences found in this sample. The V end lost 5 bases, the J end lost 3 bases, and 5 bases lay between the germline ends. The germline gives CDR1 SGHTA, CDR2 FQGNSA. The CDR3 has 12 residues. This sample is drawn from a study of beta chain features in type 1 diabetes. General study results and limits: Researchers cautioned that cDNA sequencing could over-represent cells with high TCR expression. Patients with Type 1 diabetes showed moderately but significantly shorter TCRB CDR3s in all four CD4+ subsets.

Every donor provided one heparinised blood draw, which averaged approximately 100 mL. Sorting that relied on CD45RO/CCR7/CD25/CD127/CD95/CD27 yielded CD4+ naive, central memory, regulatory and stem cell-like memory cells. Isolated RNA was reverse transcribed in full, so expressed TCRB transcripts were sequenced. Method: immunoSEQ multiplex PCR; TCRdb's copy keeps in-frame clones and lacks some. The sample consists of 350,000 to 400,000 clones, over 9.5% of them appearing once. The chain employs TRBV7-2 and TRBJ2-1; D is unclear. The sequenced sample was naive CD4+ T cells from blood. This TCR was sampled from a young woman with type 1 diabetes. CDR3 sequence reads: CASSPFYNEQFF. CDR3 bases: TGTGCCAGCAGCCCTTTCTACAATGAGCAGTTCTTC.